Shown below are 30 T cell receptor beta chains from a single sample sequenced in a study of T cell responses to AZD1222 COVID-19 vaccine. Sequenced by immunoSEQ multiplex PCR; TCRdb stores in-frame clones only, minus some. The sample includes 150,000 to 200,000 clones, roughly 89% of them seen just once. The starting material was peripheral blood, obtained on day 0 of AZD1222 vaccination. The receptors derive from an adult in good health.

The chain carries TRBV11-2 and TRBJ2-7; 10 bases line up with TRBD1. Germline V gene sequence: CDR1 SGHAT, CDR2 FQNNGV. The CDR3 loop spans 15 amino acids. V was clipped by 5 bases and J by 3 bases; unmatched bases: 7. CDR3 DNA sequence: TGTGCCAGCAGCGTGGGACAGGGGACCTACTACGAGCAGTACGTC. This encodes CASSVGQGTYYEQYV.

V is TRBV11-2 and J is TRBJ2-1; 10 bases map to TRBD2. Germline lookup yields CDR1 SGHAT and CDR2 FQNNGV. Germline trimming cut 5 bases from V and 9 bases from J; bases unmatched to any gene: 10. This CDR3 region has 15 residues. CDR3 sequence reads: CASSLARSGGIEQFF. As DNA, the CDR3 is TGTGCCAGCAGCCTAGCACGTAGCGGGGGGATTGAGCAGTTCTTC.

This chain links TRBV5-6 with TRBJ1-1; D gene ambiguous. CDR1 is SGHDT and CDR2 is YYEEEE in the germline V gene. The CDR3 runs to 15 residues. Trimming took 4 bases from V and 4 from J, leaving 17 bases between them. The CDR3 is CASSRGGFVGTEAFF. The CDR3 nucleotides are TGTGCCAGCAGCCGGGGAGGGTTTGTTGGCACTGAAGCTTTCTTT.

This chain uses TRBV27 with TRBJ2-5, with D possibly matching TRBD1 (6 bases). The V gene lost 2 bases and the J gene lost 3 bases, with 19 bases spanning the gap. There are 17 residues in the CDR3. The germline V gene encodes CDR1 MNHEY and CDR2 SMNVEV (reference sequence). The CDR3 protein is CASSLMTGRMYEETQYF. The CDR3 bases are TGTGCCAGCAGTTTAATGACAGGCAGGATGTATGAAGAGACCCAGTACTTC.

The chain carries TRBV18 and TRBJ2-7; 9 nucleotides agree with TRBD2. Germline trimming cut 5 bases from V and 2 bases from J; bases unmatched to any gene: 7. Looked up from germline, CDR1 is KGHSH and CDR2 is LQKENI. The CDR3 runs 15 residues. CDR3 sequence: CASSERGGRAYEQYF. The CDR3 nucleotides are TGTGCCAGCTCAGAAAGGGGCGGGAGGGCCTACGAGCAGTACTTC.

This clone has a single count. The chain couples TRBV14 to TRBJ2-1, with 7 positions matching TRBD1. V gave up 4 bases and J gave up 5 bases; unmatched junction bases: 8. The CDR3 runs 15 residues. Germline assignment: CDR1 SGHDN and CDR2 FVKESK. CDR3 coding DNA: TGTGCCAGCAGCCGCGCAGGGGGATGGGACAATGAGCAGTTCTTC. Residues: CASSRAGGWDNEQFF.

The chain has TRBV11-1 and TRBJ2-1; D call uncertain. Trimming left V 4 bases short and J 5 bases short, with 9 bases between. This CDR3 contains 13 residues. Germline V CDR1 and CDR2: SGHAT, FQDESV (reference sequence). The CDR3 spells CASSSGPDNEQFF. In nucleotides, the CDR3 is TGTGCCAGCAGCTCTGGTCCAGACAATGAGCAGTTCTTC.

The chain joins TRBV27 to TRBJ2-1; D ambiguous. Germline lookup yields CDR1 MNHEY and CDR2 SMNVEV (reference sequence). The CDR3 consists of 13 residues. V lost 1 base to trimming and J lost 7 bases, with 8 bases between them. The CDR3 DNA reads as TGTGCCAGCAGTTTATTATCTCTGAATGAGCAGTTCTTC. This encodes CASSLLSLNEQFF.

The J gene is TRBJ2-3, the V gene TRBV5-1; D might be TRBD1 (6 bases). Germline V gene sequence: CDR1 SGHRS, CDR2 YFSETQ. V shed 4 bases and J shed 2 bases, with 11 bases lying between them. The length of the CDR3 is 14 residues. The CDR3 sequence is CASSAGVVTDTQYF. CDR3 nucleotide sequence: TGCGCCAGCAGCGCAGGGGTAGTCACAGATACGCAGTATTTT.

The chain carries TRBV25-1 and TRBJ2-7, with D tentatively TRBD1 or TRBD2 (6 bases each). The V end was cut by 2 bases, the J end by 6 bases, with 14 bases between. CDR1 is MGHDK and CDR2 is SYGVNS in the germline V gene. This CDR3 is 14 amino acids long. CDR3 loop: CASSETGGKSEQYF. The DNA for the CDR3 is TGTGCCAGCAGTGAAACCGGGGGCAAATCCGAGCAGTACTTC.

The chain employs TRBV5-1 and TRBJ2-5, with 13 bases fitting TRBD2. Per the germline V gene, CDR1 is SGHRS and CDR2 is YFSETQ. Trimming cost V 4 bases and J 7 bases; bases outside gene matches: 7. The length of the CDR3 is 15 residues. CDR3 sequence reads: CASSATSGGAGTQYF. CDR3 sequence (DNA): TGCGCCAGCAGCGCCACTAGCGGGGGGGCGGGGACCCAGTACTTC. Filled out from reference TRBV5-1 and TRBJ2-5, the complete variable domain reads KAGVTQTPRYLIKTRGQQVTLSCSPISGHRSVSWYQQTPGQGLQFLFEYFSETQRNKGNFPGRFSGRQFSNSRSEMNVSTLELGDSALYLCASSATSGGAGTQYFGPGTRLLVL.

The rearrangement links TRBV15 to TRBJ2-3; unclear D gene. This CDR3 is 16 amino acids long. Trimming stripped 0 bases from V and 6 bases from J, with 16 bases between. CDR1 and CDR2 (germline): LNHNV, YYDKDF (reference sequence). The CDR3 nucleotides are TGTGCCACCAGCAGAGATTATGGATCAAGTGCCGATACGCAGTATTTT. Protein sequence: CATSRDYGSSADTQYF.

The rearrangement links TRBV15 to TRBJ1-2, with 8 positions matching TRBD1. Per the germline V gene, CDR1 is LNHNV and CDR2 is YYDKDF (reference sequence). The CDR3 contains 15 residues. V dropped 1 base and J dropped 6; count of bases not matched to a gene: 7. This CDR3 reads CATSRAGPGGDGYTF. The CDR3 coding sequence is TGTGCCACCAGCAGAGCCGGGCCAGGGGGCGATGGCTACACCTTC.

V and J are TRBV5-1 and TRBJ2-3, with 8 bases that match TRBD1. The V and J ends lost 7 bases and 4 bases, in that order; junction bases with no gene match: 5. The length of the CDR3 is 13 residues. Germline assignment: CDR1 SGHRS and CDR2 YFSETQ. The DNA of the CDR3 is TGCGCCAGCGACATGACAGGGGCAGATACGCAGTATTTT. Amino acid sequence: CASDMTGADTQYF.

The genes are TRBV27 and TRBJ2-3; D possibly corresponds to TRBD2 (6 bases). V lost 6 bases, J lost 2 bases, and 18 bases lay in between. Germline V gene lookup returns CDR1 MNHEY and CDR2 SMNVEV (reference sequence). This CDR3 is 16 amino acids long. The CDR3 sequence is CASRLRGGPFTDTQYF. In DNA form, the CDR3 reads TGTGCCAGCAGACTACGGGGAGGACCTTTCACAGATACGCAGTATTTT.

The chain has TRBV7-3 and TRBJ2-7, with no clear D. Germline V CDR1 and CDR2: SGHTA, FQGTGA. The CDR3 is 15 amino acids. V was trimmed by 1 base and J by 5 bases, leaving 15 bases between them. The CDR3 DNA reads TGTGCCAGCAGCTTAAATCCACTCTTCGGAGACGAGCAGTACTTC. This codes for CASSLNPLFGDEQYF.

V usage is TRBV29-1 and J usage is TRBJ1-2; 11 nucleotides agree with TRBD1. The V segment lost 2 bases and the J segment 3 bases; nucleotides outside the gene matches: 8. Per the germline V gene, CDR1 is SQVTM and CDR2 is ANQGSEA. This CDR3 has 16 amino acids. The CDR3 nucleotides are TGCAGCGTTGAACGGTCGGGACAGGGGGAAGACTATGGCTACACCTTC. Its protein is CSVERSGQGEDYGYTF.

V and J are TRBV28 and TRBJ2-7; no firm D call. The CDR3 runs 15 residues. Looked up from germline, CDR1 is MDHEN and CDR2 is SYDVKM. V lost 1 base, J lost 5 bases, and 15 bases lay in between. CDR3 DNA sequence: TGTGCCAGCAGTTTATCGTCCGCGCCCCGGGACGAGCAGTACTTC. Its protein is CASSLSSAPRDEQYF.

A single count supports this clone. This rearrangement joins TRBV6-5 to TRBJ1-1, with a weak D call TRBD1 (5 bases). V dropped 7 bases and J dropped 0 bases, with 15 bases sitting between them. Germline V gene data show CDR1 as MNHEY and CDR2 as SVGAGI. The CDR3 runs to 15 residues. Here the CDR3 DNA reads TGTGCCAGCATAGGGGACCCAGGAATGAACACTGAAGCTTTCTTT. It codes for CASIGDPGMNTEAFF.

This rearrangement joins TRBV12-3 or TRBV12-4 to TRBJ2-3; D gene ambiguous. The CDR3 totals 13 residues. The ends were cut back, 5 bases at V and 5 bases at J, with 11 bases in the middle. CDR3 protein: CASSPAGGDTQYF. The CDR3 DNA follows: TGTGCCAGCAGTCCTGCAGGTGGAGATACGCAGTATTTT.

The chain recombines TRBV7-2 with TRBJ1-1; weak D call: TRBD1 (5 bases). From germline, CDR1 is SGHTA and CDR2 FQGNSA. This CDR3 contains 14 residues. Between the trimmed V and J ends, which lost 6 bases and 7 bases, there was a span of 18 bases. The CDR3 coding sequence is TGTGCCAGCAGACGATATTTAGGGGACTTTGAAGCTTTCTTT. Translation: CASRRYLGDFEAFF.

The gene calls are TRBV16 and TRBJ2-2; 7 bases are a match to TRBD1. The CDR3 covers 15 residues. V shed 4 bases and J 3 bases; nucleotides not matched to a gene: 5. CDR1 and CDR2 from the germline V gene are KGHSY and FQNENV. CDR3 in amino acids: CASSRRGLDTGELFF. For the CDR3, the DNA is TGTGCCAGCAGCCGAAGGGGGCTAGACACCGGGGAGCTGTTTTTT.

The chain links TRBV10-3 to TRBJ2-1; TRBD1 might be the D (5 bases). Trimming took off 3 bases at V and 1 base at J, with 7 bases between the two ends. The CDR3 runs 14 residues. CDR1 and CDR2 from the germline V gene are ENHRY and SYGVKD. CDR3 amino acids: CAISDGASYNEQFF. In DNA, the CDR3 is TGTGCCATCAGTGATGGGGCTTCCTACAATGAGCAGTTCTTC.

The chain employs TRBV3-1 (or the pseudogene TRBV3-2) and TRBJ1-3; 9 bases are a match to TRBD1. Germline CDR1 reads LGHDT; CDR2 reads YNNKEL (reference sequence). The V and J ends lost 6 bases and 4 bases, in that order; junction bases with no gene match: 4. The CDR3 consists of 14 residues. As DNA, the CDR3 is TGTGCCAGCAGGACAGGGGGTTCAGGAAACACCATATATTTT. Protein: CASRTGGSGNTIYF.

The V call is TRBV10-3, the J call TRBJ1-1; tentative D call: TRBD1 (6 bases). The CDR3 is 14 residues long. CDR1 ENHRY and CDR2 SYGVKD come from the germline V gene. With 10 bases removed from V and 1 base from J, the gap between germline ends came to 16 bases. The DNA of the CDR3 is TGTGCCAGCACCCCGACAGGCTCGAACACTGAAGCTTTCTTT. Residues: CASTPTGSNTEAFF.

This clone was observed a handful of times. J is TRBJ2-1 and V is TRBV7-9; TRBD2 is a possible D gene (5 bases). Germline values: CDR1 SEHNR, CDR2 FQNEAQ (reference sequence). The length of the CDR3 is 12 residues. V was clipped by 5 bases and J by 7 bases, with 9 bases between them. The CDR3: CASSPWENEQFF. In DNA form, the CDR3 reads TGTGCCAGCAGCCCATGGGAGAATGAGCAGTTCTTC.

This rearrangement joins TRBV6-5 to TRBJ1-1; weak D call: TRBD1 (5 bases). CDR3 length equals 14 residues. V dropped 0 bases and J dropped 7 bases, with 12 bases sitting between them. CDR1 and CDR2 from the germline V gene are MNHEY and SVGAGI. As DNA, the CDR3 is TGTGCCAGCAGTTACTCGAGGGGATTGGGTGAAGCTTTCTTT. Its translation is CASSYSRGLGEAFF.

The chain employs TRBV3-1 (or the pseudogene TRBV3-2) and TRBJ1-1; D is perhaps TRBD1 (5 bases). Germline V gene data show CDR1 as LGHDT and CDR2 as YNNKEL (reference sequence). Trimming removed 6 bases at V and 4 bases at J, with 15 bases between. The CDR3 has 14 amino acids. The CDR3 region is CASSLNAGPTEAFF. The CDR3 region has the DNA TGTGCCAGCAGTCTTAACGCGGGGCCCACTGAAGCTTTCTTT.

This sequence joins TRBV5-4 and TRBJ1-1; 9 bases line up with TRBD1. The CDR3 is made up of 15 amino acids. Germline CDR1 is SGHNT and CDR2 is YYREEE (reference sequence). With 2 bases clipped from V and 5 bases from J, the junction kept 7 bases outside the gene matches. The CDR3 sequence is CASSFRQGGKTEAFF. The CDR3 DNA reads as TGTGCCAGCAGCTTCCGACAGGGGGGGAAGACTGAAGCTTTCTTT.

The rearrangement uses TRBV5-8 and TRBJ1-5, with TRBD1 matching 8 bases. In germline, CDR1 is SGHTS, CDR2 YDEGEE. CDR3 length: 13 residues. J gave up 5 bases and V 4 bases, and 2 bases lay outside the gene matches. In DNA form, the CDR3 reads TGTGCCAGCAGCGTGGACAGGGATCAGCCCCAGCATTTT. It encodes CASSVDRDQPQHF.